These 22 T cell receptor beta chains were sequenced from one sample in a study of a mutant IDH1 vaccine in newly diagnosed glioma. Described time point: week 47, end of study. What each vaccine dose contained was 300 ug of mutant IDH1 20-mer peptide, accompanied by topical imiquimod. Antigen specificity for these receptors is unknown. TCRdb's table, derived via immunoSEQ multiplex PCR, lists solely in-frame clones and lacks some. In the table there are about 94,000 clones, around nine tenths of which are singletons. The source was PBMCs, collected from a glioma patient whose treatment included an IDH1 peptide vaccine. Receptors were obtained from a woman aged 45-65 years with glioma.

The V gene is TRBV5-1, the J gene TRBJ1-2; D uncertain. Between the trimmed V and J ends, which lost 0 bases and 8 bases, there was a span of 8 bases. Germline V CDR1 and CDR2: SGHRS, YFSETQ. The CDR3 has 12 amino acids. The CDR3 region has the DNA TGCGCCAGCAGCTTGGGCGGGAAGGGCTACACCTTC. It yields the protein CASSLGGKGYTF.

CDR3 sequence reads: CASSNRAARETQYF. CDR3 DNA: TGTGCCAGCAGTAACCGGGCCGCGCGGGAGACCCAGTACTTC. The rearrangement uses TRBV25-1 and TRBJ2-5; D unresolved. The CDR3 contains 14 residues. V was cut by 5 bases and J by 5 bases, with 15 bases left in between. CDR1 MGHDK and CDR2 SYGVNS come from the germline V gene.

This chain joins TRBV11-2 and TRBJ1-1; 8 bases align to TRBD1. There are 16 residues in the CDR3. Per the germline V gene, CDR1 is SGHAT and CDR2 is FQNNGV. Trimming at V came to 4 bases and at J to 4 bases, leaving 11 bases not matched to a gene. The CDR3 reads CASSSRTGRWITEAFF. The CDR3 nucleotides read TGTGCCAGCAGCTCCAGGACAGGGCGTTGGATCACTGAAGCTTTCTTT.

The CDR3 sequence: CASSSGKNIQYF. The CDR3 nucleotides read TGTGCCAGCAGTTCGGGCAAAAACATTCAGTACTTC. This sequence joins TRBV27 and TRBJ2-4; D not certain. Germline V CDR1 and CDR2: MNHEY, SMNVEV (reference sequence). V lost 4 bases and J 3 bases, leaving 4 bases between the germline ends. This CDR3 contains 12 residues.

The V call is TRBV4-2, the J call TRBJ2-2; 10 bases are a match to TRBD2. This CDR3 is built from 17 residues. In germline, CDR1 is LGHNA, CDR2 YNFKEQ. The J segment lost 3 bases and the V segment lost 0 bases, leaving 4 bases of the junction unmatched. CDR3 sequence reads: CASSQEGLAIYTGELFF. The CDR3 region has the DNA TGTGCCAGCAGCCAAGAGGGACTAGCGATTTACACCGGGGAGCTGTTTTTT.

This clone was counted a single time. The chain recombines TRBV28 with TRBJ2-7; 8 positions match TRBD1. The CDR3 spans 15 residues. Germline lookup yields CDR1 MDHEN and CDR2 SYDVKM. Trimming took 5 bases from V and 4 from J; bases not matched to a gene: 10. The CDR3 nucleotides are TGTGCCAGCAGTCTGGGACAGGCCTTTGGGTACGAGCAGTACTTC. Amino acids: CASSLGQAFGYEQYF.

V gene TRBV10-2 combines with J gene TRBJ1-4, with D possibly being TRBD1 (6 bases). Trimming took 3 bases from V and 5 from J, leaving 10 bases between them. This CDR3 is 14 amino acids long. The germline CDR1 and CDR2 sequences are WSHSY and SAAADI. CDR3: CASSDPGHNEKLFF. In DNA form, the CDR3 reads TGCGCCAGCAGTGATCCGGGACACAATGAAAAACTGTTTTTT.

This chain uses TRBV6-5 with TRBJ1-2, with D maybe TRBD1 (6 bases). Looked up from germline, CDR1 is MNHEY and CDR2 is SVGAGI. V lost 4 bases to trimming and J lost 2 bases, with 11 bases between them. The CDR3 runs 14 residues. The CDR3 bases are TGTGCCAGCAGTTCCAGGGGACGGAACTATGGCTACACCTTC. Residues: CASSSRGRNYGYTF.

The rearrangement uses TRBV9 and TRBJ2-1; D not resolved. CDR1 is SGDLS, CDR2 YYNGEE, per germline. The CDR3 has 13 amino acids. V was cut by 0 bases and J by 8 bases, with 9 bases left in between. The CDR3 reads CASSVEDSYEQFF. The CDR3 nucleotides are TGTGCCAGCAGCGTAGAGGATAGCTATGAGCAGTTCTTC.

The CDR3: CASSAGTAYEQYF. The CDR3 region has the DNA TGTGCCAGCAGCGCCGGGACAGCCTACGAGCAGTACTTC. The rearrangement links TRBV7-9 to TRBJ2-7; 7 bases match TRBD1. The CDR3 loop spans 13 amino acids. The germline V gene has CDR1 SEHNR and CDR2 FQNEAQ (reference sequence). V dropped 5 bases and J dropped 2; count of bases not matched to a gene: 3.

The chain combines TRBV10-1 with TRBJ1-1, with 7 bases matching TRBD1. Unmatched junction bases numbered 6, after V lost 0 bases and J lost 5 bases. The CDR3 is 15 amino acids. Germline assignment: CDR1 WNHNN and CDR2 SYGVQD (reference sequence). Here the CDR3 DNA reads TGCGCCAGCAGTGAGTCAGGGGGCGCGTTTACTGAAGCTTTCTTT. It encodes CASSESGGAFTEAFF.

V gene TRBV5-6 combines with J gene TRBJ2-7; 7 bases are a match to TRBD1. The junction had 7 bases not matched to a gene; V was cut back by 4 bases and J by 0 bases. The CDR3 length is 15 residues. Germline-derived CDR1 and CDR2 are SGHDT and YYEEEE. The CDR3 loop is CASSLTGAYSYEQYF. The CDR3 nucleotides are TGTGCCAGCAGCCTAACAGGGGCGTACTCCTACGAGCAGTACTTC.

The chain is built from TRBV14 and TRBJ1-2; 12 nucleotides align to TRBD1. The CDR3 totals 15 residues. The V segment lost 4 bases and the J segment 4 bases; nucleotides outside the gene matches: 4. CDR1 is SGHDN and CDR2 is FVKESK in the germline V gene. The CDR3 loop is CASSPLGQGAYGYTF. In nucleotides, the CDR3 is TGTGCCAGCAGCCCTCTGGGACAGGGGGCCTATGGCTACACCTTC.

The chain is built from TRBV6-1 and TRBJ2-5; TRBD2 matches 10 bases. From germline, CDR1 is MNHNS and CDR2 SASEGT. Unmatched junction bases numbered 7, after V lost 4 bases and J lost 2 bases. The CDR3 is 16 amino acids. The CDR3 bases are TGTGCCAGCAGTGTAGGACTAGCGGCAGGACAAGAGACCCAGTACTTC. Encoded protein: CASSVGLAAGQETQYF.

The chain couples TRBV4-1 to TRBJ1-2; the D is unclear. The CDR3 runs 18 residues. Germline CDR1 MGHRA, CDR2 YSYEKL. V shed 0 bases and J shed 0 bases, with 17 bases lying between them. CDR3 amino acids: CASSQERTSYGPNYGYTF. The CDR3, as DNA: TGCGCCAGCAGCCAAGAGAGGACCTCTTACGGTCCTAACTATGGCTACACCTTC.

This chain links TRBV20-1 with TRBJ2-3; no firm D call. The germline gives CDR1 DFQATT, CDR2 SNEGSKA (reference sequence). V was cut by 2 bases and J by 5 bases, with 5 bases left in between. This CDR3 comprises 11 residues. The CDR3 region has the DNA TGCAGTGCTAGAACGGGAGATACGCAGTATTTT. It encodes CSARTGDTQYF.

The CDR3 sequence: CASSPDGRSASTDTQYF. The CDR3 DNA reads TGTGCCAGCAGCCCTGATGGGAGGAGCGCTTCCACAGATACGCAGTATTTT. The genes are TRBV9 and TRBJ2-3, with D possibly being TRBD2 (6 bases). Per the germline V gene, CDR1 is SGDLS and CDR2 is YYNGEE. The CDR3 totals 17 residues. With 4 bases removed from V and 2 bases from J, the gap between germline ends came to 20 bases.

The chain is built from TRBV18 and TRBJ1-2, with 8 nucleotides matching TRBD1. Germline V lookup: CDR1 KGHSH, CDR2 LQKENI. The CDR3 covers 17 residues. Trimming removed 3 bases from V and 8 bases from J; junction bases left unmatched: 17. In DNA form, the CDR3 reads TGTGCCAGCTCACCTGCTCCCGACAGGGGACTGGGTGGGGGCTACACCTTC. This gives the protein CASSPAPDRGLGGGYTF.

The V gene is TRBV6-6, the J gene TRBJ1-1; D gene unclear. V shed 2 bases and J shed 3 bases, with 13 bases lying between them. CDR3 length: 15 residues. The germline gives CDR1 MNHNY, CDR2 SVGAGI (reference sequence). The CDR3 here is CASSYPDPEDTEAFF. DNA for the CDR3: TGTGCCAGCAGTTACCCCGACCCCGAGGACACTGAAGCTTTCTTT.

The V gene is TRBV7-2, the J gene TRBJ2-2; D uncertain. The CDR3 totals 14 residues. Looked up from germline, CDR1 is SGHTA and CDR2 is FQGNSA. The ends were cut back, 4 bases at V and 5 bases at J, with 11 bases in the middle. The CDR3 spells CASSSTLGTGELFF. The CDR3 DNA sequence: TGTGCCAGCAGCTCTACTCTAGGGACCGGGGAGCTGTTTTTT.

The chain joins TRBV9 to TRBJ2-7; D uncertain. With 4 bases removed from V and 0 bases from J, the gap between germline ends came to 5 bases. The CDR3 runs 12 residues. Germline V lookup: CDR1 SGDLS, CDR2 YYNGEE. The chain's CDR3 is CASSPSSYEQYF. CDR3 DNA: TGTGCCAGCAGCCCGAGCTCCTACGAGCAGTACTTC.

The gene calls are TRBV2 and TRBJ1-1; no firm D call. Germline V lookup: CDR1 SNHLY, CDR2 FYNNEI. V lost 8 bases, J lost 1 base, and 11 bases lay in between. The CDR3 totals 13 residues. As DNA, the CDR3 is TGTGCCAGCGCTCTGGTACAGAACACTGAAGCTTTCTTT. Its translation is CASALVQNTEAFF.